The sequence of this T cell receptor (beta chain) was determined in a study of cytomegalovirus exposure and HLA in healthy donors. The CDR3 extends over 15 amino acids. V lost 3 bases, J lost 6 bases, and 9 bases stayed unmatched. Germline loops: CDR1 LNHDA, CDR2 SQIVND (reference sequence). This clone was counted only a few times. 60 Vbeta and 13 Jbeta primers were used in PCR. Using immunoSEQ multiplex PCR, the repertoire was profiled, and TCRdb retains in-frame clones only, with some absent. The data contain around 180,000 clones, about four fifths of them singletons. This TCR was sampled from a man aged 25 to 40 in good health and CMV-seropositive. The V call is TRBV19, the J call TRBJ2-7; TRBD2 matches at 9 bases. Material: PBMCs. The CDR3 DNA reads TGTGCCAGTAGTATGGGTGCGGGGGGGCGGCTCGAGCAGTACTTC. Its protein is CASSMGAGGRLEQYF.